This T cell receptor (beta chain) was documented in a study of CD8+CD57+ T cells in acquired aplastic anemia. Investigators profiled TCR beta VDJ and CDR3 from genomic DNA template. TCRdb called the reads again in MiXCR, with one record for every CDR3 protein. The data show a few hundred thousand distinct CDR3 sequences, under 65% seen once. The CDR3 has 12 residues. CDR1 and CDR2 from the germline V gene are DFQATT and SNEGSKA (reference sequence). V was clipped by 6 bases and J by 4 bases; unmatched bases: 5. The TCR was taken from a human donor in good health. The rearrangement uses TRBV20-1 and TRBJ2-7; 8 nucleotides align to TRBD1. Sequencing was performed on sorted CD4+, CD8+, or CD8+CD57+ T cells (not recorded which) from PBMCs. This CDR3 is CSARQGRYEQYF. CDR3 DNA sequence: TGCAGTGCGAGACAGGGGAGGTACGAGCAGTACTTC.